This is a list of T cell receptor beta chains from one sample in a study of CD8 T cells in Susac syndrome. TCRdb ran MiXCR on the immunoSEQ multiplex PCR reads and lists one entry per CDR3 protein. Here the sample spans more than 65,000 distinct CDR3 sequences, about 94% being singletons. The sequenced sample consisted of CD8+ T cells from PBMCs. The receptors come from a human donor with multiple sclerosis. The CDR3 runs from the conserved cysteine through the conserved F or W. A D gene is named only where the DNA matches it firmly. Part of the rows lack a size; the others show once, few, many or a class for expanded clones.

D gene	clone size	V gene	J gene	CDR3 DNA	CDR3 protein
NA	NA	TRBV28	TRBJ2-2	TGTGCCACCACTGGAGGCACCGGGGAGCTGTTTTTT	CATTGGTGELFF
NA	NA	TRBV15	TRBJ1-4	TGTGCCACCAGCAGAGATGGAAGGACAGCTGAAAAACTGTTTTTT	CATSRDGRTAEKLFF
TRBD1	NA	TRBV4-1	TRBJ2-7	TGCGCCAGCAGCCAAGGGACAGGGACCTACGAGCAGTACTTC	CASSQGTGTYEQYF
NA	NA	TRBV27	TRBJ2-1	TGTGCCAGCAGTTTACAGAGGCAGGGTCTAGTAGATGAGCAGTTCTTC	CASSLQRQGLVDEQFF
NA	NA	TRBV30	TRBJ1-1	TGTGCCTGGAGTGTAGGGAGGAGTACTGAAGCTTTCTTT	CAWSVGRSTEAFF
NA	NA	TRBV2	TRBJ2-3	TGTGCCAGCACCAAACGCGGAGATACGCAGTATTTT	CASTKRGDTQYF
NA	NA	TRBV12-3/TRBV12-4	TRBJ1-2	TGTGCCAGCAGTTTAACGGATCCAGGACTGGGGTATGGCTACACCTTC	CASSLTDPGLGYGYTF
TRBD2	NA	TRBV9	TRBJ2-7	TGTGCCAGCAGCCTTGAGGGGAGAAGCGGGATAGATTACGAGCAGTACTTC	CASSLEGRSGIDYEQYF
NA	NA	TRBV5-4	TRBJ1-2	TGTGCCAGCAGCTTGGATACAGGAAGCGAGACTAACTATGGCTACACCTTC	CASSLDTGSETNYGYTF
NA	NA	TRBV3-1	TRBJ2-7	TGTGCCAGCAGCCAATCGGGACACCCATCCTACGAGCAGTACTTC	CASSQSGHPSYEQYF
TRBD2	NA	TRBV28	TRBJ2-7	TGTGCCAGCAGTTTAAAGGCAGCGGGAGAGCAGTACTTC	CASSLKAAGEQYF
NA	NA	TRBV4-3	TRBJ2-2	TGCGCCAGCAGCCAAGATGACGGGAACACCGGGGAGCTGTTTTTT	CASSQDDGNTGELFF
NA	NA	TRBV24-1	TRBJ1-1	TGTGCCACCAGGTCCGGAAGCACTGAAGCTTTCTTT	CATRSGSTEAFF
TRBD1	NA	TRBV12-3/TRBV12-4	TRBJ1-2	TGTGCCAGCAGTTTAGGACAATACAGGGGGATAGGTGGCTACACCTTC	CASSLGQYRGIGGYTF
NA	NA	TRBV2	TRBJ2-7	TGTGCCAGCAGTGAAGCGCTTCTGAGTTACGAGCAGTACTTC	CASSEALLSYEQYF
NA	NA	TRBV27	TRBJ2-7	TGTGCCAGCAGTCCAACCCCCGGCTACGAGCAGTACTTC	CASSPTPGYEQYF
NA	once	TRBV27	TRBJ1-6	TGTGCCAGCAGTTCTACCGGGACTCTGAGCTCCTATAATTCACCCCTCCACTTT	CASSSTGTLSSYNSPLHF
NA	NA	TRBV19	TRBJ2-1	TGTGCCAGTGCAATCTACAATGAGCAGTTCTTC	CASAIYNEQFF
NA	NA	TRBV4-3	TRBJ1-2	TGCGCCAGCAGCCTCGACCTTACAGGGACTGGCTACACCTTC	CASSLDLTGTGYTF
TRBD1	few	TRBV19	TRBJ2-1	TGTGCCAGTAGTATTTACAGGGGGATCTTCTTC	CASSIYRGIFF
TRBD1	NA	TRBV28	TRBJ1-1	TGTGCCAGCAGTTCCGTGGGACAGCCTGAAGCTTTCTTT	CASSSVGQPEAFF
NA	NA	TRBV30	TRBJ2-3	TGTGCCTGGAGTATAGGGGGGTCTAGCACAGATACGCAGTATTTT	CAWSIGGSSTDTQYF
NA	NA	TRBV11-2	TRBJ2-5	TGTGCCAGCAGCCACATTGGGGAGACCCAGTACTTC	CASSHIGETQYF
TRBD2	NA	TRBV7-8	TRBJ2-7	TGTGCCAGCAGCCCCGGGGGGACCGAGCAGTACTTC	CASSPGGTEQYF
NA	NA	TRBV15	TRBJ2-3	TGTGCCACCAGCAGAGTTGTGCCCACAGATACGCAGTATTTT	CATSRVVPTDTQYF
NA	once	TRBV27	TRBJ1-5	TGTGCCAGCAGTTCACAGGGAGAGATGAATCAGCCCCAGCATTTT	CASSSQGEMNQPQHF
TRBD1	NA	TRBV5-6	TRBJ2-7	TGTGCCAGCAGCCCCGACAGGGGGTTGGACTACGAGCAGTACTTC	CASSPDRGLDYEQYF
NA	NA	TRBV9	TRBJ1-1	TGTGCCAGCAGCCCGAGGGCACAGGGCGGGAGGACTGAAGCTTTCTTT	CASSPRAQGGRTEAFF
NA	NA	TRBV5-1	TRBJ2-2	TGCGCCAGCAGCGTGACGGTAGGCACCGGGGAGCTGTTTTTT	CASSVTVGTGELFF
TRBD1	NA	TRBV6-4	TRBJ2-5	TGTGCCACCCTCGGGACAGGGGACTTCCGGGAGACCCAGTACTTC	CATLGTGDFRETQYF
NA	NA	TRBV23-1	TRBJ1-1	TGCGCCAGCAGTCAATCCCCATGGACAGTCGTTGAAGGGGAGAACACTGAAGCTTTCTTT	CASSQSPWTVVEGENTEAFF
NA	NA	TRBV27	TRBJ2-3	TGTGCCAGCAGTTTAACAGCGGGCACCTATAGCACAGATACGCAGTATTTT	CASSLTAGTYSTDTQYF
TRBD1	NA	TRBV29-1	TRBJ1-2	TGCAGCGTTGAGGGACAGACAAACTATGGCTACACCTTC	CSVEGQTNYGYTF
NA	NA	TRBV3-1	TRBJ1-4	TGTGCCAGCAGCCACGGACCACCCTTGGGGAATGAAAAACTGTTTTTT	CASSHGPPLGNEKLFF
NA	NA	TRBV6-5	TRBJ2-7	TGTGCCAGCAGTTACTCAGGGACACCTTCCTACGAGCAGTACTTC	CASSYSGTPSYEQYF
TRBD1	NA	TRBV4-2	TRBJ2-4	TGTGCCAGCAGCCAAGTACAGGGGGCAAAAAACATTCAGTACTTC	CASSQVQGAKNIQYF
TRBD2	NA	TRBV12-3/TRBV12-4	TRBJ2-1	TGTGCCAGCACCCGGACTAGCGGGAGCTATGAGCAGTTCTTC	CASTRTSGSYEQFF
TRBD2	NA	TRBV5-4	TRBJ2-5	TGTGCCAGCAGCCGACTAGCGGAAAAAGAGACCCAGTACTTC	CASSRLAEKETQYF
NA	NA	TRBV29-1	TRBJ2-3	TGCAGCGTTGCCATCTGGGGGCGTTGGGATACGCAGTATTTT	CSVAIWGRWDTQYF
NA	NA	TRBV6-2/TRBV6-3	TRBJ1-2	TGTGCCAGCAGTTACTCGGTTGAGGGTAATGGCTACACCTTC	CASSYSVEGNGYTF
TRBD1	NA	TRBV29-1	TRBJ1-1	TGCAGCGTTGACCTAGGGACAGGCTACACTGAAGCTTTCTTT	CSVDLGTGYTEAFF
NA	NA	TRBV6-2/TRBV6-3	TRBJ2-7	TGTGCCAGCAGTTACACCAACCTTTTACGGGGGAGCGGGTACGAGCAGTACTTC	CASSYTNLLRGSGYEQYF
TRBD2	NA	TRBV7-2	TRBJ2-5	TGTGCCAGCAGCTTTGGGCGTTTCGCGGGGGACCTCCAAGAGACCCAGTACTTC	CASSFGRFAGDLQETQYF
TRBD1	once	TRBV3-1	TRBJ1-1	TGTGCCAGCAGCCAAGAGAGTGACAGGGGGAACACTGAAGCTTTCTTT	CASSQESDRGNTEAFF